This entry features one T cell receptor beta chain sequence. Its specificity is not known. The data originate from a study of PD-1 blockade in classical Hodgkin lymphoma. Regarding the study as a whole: A reduction in baseline TCR diversity was reportedly seen in newly diagnosed patients relative to healthy donors. Complete responders entered with baseline diversity on par with newly diagnosed patients, the results showed. Possible causes of repertoire differences, disease activity or prior therapy, remain undefined.

Assay: immunoSEQ multiplex PCR; the TCRdb copy retains only in-frame clones and omits some. This repertoire shows about 62,000 clones, roughly 88% found once; its top ten account for around 12%. After autologous stem cell transplantation all patients relapsed, and prior brentuximab vedotin exposure differed between cohorts. The sample was peripheral blood mononuclear cells (PBMCs), taken at baseline. This clonotype was sampled from a human donor with classical Hodgkin lymphoma.

The CDR3, as DNA: TGTGCCAGCAGCTTAGGCATGGTGTGGGACAGGGGGCTTAATGAGCAGTTCTTC. This translates into CASSLGMVWDRGLNEQFF. The rearrangement uses TRBV7-3 and TRBJ2-1, with 12 bases matching TRBD1. Germline CDR1 SGHTA, CDR2 FQGTGA. Germline trimming cut 2 bases from V and 7 bases from J; bases unmatched to any gene: 12. CDR3 length: 18 residues.